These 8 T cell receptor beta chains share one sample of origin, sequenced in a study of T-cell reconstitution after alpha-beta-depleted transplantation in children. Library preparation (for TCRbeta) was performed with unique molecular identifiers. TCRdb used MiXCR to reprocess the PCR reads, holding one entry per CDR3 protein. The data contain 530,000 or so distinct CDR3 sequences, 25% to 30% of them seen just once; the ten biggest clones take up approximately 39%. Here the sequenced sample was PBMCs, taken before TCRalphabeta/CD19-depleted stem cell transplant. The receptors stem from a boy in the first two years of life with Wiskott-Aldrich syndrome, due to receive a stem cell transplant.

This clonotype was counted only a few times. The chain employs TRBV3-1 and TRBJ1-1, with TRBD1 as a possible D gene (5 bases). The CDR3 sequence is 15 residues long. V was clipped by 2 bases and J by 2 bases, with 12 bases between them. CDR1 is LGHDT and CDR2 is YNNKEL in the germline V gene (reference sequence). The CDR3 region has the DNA TGTGCCAGCAGCCAAAGGGGTTTCCTCAACACTGAAGCTTTCTTT. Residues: CASSQRGFLNTEAFF.

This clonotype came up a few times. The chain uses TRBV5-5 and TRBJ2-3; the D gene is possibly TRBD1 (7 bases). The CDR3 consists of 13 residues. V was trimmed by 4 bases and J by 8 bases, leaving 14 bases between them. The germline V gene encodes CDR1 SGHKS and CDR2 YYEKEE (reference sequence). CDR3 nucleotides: TGTGCCAGCAGCCGCCTCCAGGGGGGTACGCAGTATTTT. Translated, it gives CASSRLQGGTQYF.

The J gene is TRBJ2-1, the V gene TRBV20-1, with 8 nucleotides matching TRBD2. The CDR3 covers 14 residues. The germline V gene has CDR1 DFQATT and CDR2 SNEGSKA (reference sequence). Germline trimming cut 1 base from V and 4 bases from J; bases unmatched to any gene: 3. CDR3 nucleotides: TGCAGTGCTAGAGGAGGACTAGCTTACAATGAGCAGTTCTTC. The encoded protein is CSARGGLAYNEQFF.

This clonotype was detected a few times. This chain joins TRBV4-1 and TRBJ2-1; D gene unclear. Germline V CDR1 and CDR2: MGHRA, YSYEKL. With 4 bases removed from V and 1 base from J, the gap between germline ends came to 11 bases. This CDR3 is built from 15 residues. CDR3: CASSRQDGSYNEQFF. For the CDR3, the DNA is TGCGCCAGCAGCCGACAAGATGGGTCCTACAATGAGCAGTTCTTC.

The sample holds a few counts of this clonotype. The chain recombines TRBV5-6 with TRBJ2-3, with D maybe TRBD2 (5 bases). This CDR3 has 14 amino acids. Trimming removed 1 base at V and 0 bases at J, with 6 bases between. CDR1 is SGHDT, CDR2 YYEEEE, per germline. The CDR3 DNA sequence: TGTGCCAGCAGCTTGCCGGGGAGCACAGATACGCAGTATTTT. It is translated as CASSLPGSTDTQYF.

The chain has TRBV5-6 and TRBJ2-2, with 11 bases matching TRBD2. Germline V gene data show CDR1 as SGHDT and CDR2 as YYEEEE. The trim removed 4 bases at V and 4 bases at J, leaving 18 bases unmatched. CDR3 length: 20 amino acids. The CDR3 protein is CASSPTILAGGPDSTGELFF. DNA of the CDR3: TGTGCCAGCAGCCCGACCATCTTAGCGGGAGGGCCAGATAGCACCGGGGAGCTGTTTTTT.

CDR3: CATGDGVPDTQYF. The CDR3 DNA follows: TGTGCCACCGGGGACGGGGTCCCAGATACGCAGTATTTT. This chain uses TRBV24-1 with TRBJ2-3; D may match TRBD1 or TRBD2 (5 bases each). Germline CDR1 is KGHDR and CDR2 is SFDVKD. Trimming cost V 9 bases and J 4 bases, with 13 bases left between them. This CDR3 comprises 13 residues.

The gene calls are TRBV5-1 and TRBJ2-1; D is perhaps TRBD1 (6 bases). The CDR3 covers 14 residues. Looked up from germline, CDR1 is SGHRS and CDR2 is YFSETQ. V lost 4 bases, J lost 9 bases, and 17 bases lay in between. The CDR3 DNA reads TGCGCCAGCAGCATCCGGGACACGGCCCGTGAGCAGTTCTTC. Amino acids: CASSIRDTAREQFF.